Shown below are 22 T cell receptor beta chains from a single sample sequenced in a study of OX40 agonist ivuxolimab in advanced cancers. Using immunoSEQ multiplex PCR, the repertoire was profiled, and TCRdb retains in-frame clones only, with some absent. The sample comprises around 92,000 clones, roughly 94% of which are singletons, and about 0.19% rests with the top ten. The source material was CD4+ or CD8+ T cells sorted from blood, sampled in a trial of the OX40 agonist ivuxolimab. These receptors were obtained from an adult with an advanced solid tumor such as melanoma, head and neck, liver or kidney cancer.

The chain links TRBV19 to TRBJ1-1; no firm D call. The germline V and J ends were trimmed by 7 bases and 4 bases, with 19 bases remaining between them. The length of the CDR3 is 15 residues. Per the germline V gene, CDR1 is LNHDA and CDR2 is SQIVND (reference sequence). For the CDR3, the DNA is TGTGCCAGTACCCCGGGAGAGACCCACTCCACTGAAGCTTTCTTT. Translating it yields CASTPGETHSTEAFF.

This clone showed up just once. The chain uses TRBV11-2 and TRBJ2-6, with D perhaps TRBD1 (6 bases). The CDR3 extends over 19 amino acids. Germline V lookup: CDR1 SGHAT, CDR2 FQNNGV. V lost 2 bases to trimming and J lost 0 bases, with 17 bases between them. CDR3 nucleotide sequence: TGTGCCAGCAGCTTATGGGCAGGGGCCCTACTCTCTGGGGCCAACGTCCTGACTTTC. Protein product: CASSLWAGALLSGANVLTF.

The chain combines TRBV11-3 with TRBJ2-1; 15 bases line up with TRBD2. CDR1 is SGHNT and CDR2 is YENEEA in the germline V gene. This CDR3 region has 16 residues. The V and J ends lost 0 bases and 8 bases, in that order; junction bases with no gene match: 2. CDR3 loop: CASSLEGLAGGDEQFF. In DNA form, the CDR3 reads TGTGCCAGCAGCTTAGAAGGACTAGCGGGAGGGGATGAGCAGTTCTTC. Full variable domain (outside the CDR3, taken from reference TRBV11-3 and TRBJ2-1): EAGVVQSPRYKIIEKKQPVAFWCNPISGHNTLYWYLQNLGQGPELLIRYENEEAVDDSQLPKDRFSAERLKGVDSTLKIQPAELGDSAVYLCASSLEGLAGGDEQFFGPGTRLTVL.

The chain uses TRBV9 and TRBJ1-4, with 7 bases that match TRBD1. The CDR3 runs to 18 residues. Germline trimming cut 2 bases from V and 0 bases from J; bases unmatched to any gene: 10. The germline CDR1 and CDR2 sequences are SGDLS and YYNGEE. CDR3 in DNA: TGTGCCAGCAGCGTGGGATCCAGGGGGGTAGCAACTAATGAAAAACTGTTTTTT. It translates to CASSVGSRGVATNEKLFF.

The chain employs TRBV7-3 and TRBJ2-3; the D call may be TRBD1 or TRBD2 (6 bases each). The CDR3 extends over 17 amino acids. Trimming pared 5 bases from V and 3 bases from J, leaving 21 bases between. CDR1 is SGHTA and CDR2 is FQGTGA in the germline V gene. Here the CDR3 reads CASSVYGGQVETDTQYF. CDR3 sequence (DNA): TGTGCCAGCAGCGTTTATGGGGGGCAGGTCGAGACAGATACGCAGTATTTT.

This chain uses TRBV29-1 with TRBJ2-3; 8 positions agree with TRBD1. The CDR3 contains 14 residues. Per the germline V gene, CDR1 is SQVTM and CDR2 is ANQGSEA. V gave up 6 bases and J gave up 3 bases; unmatched junction bases: 8. The chain's CDR3 is CSVTTGDPTDTQYF. The CDR3 DNA follows: TGCAGCGTGACGACAGGGGACCCGACAGATACGCAGTATTTT.

This clone was recorded only once. The rearrangement links TRBV5-5 to TRBJ2-7; maybe TRBD1 (6 bases). Trimming pared 2 bases from V and 0 bases from J, leaving 21 bases between. Per the germline V gene, CDR1 is SGHKS and CDR2 is YYEKEE (reference sequence). This CDR3 is 18 amino acids long. CDR3 amino acids: CASSFQTLKGVSSYEQYF. In nucleotides, the CDR3 is TGTGCCAGCAGCTTCCAAACCCTAAAGGGGGTTAGCTCCTACGAGCAGTACTTC. Complete variable domain (other parts from reference TRBV5-5 and TRBJ2-7): DAGVTQSPTHLIKTRGQQVTLRCSPISGHKSVSWYQQVLGQGPQFIFQYYEKEERGRGNFPDRFSARQFPNYSSELNVNALLLGDSALYLCASSFQTLKGVSSYEQYFGPGTRLTVT.

This chain joins TRBV9 and TRBJ2-5, with TRBD1 identical over 9 bases. Germline values: CDR1 SGDLS, CDR2 YYNGEE. V lost 5 bases and J lost 5; bases outside the gene matches: 7. The CDR3 spans 14 residues. The CDR3 DNA reads TGTGCCAGCAGTTTTGGACAGGGGCTGGAGACCCAGTACTTC. Its protein is CASSFGQGLETQYF.

This sequence joins TRBV19 and TRBJ2-7; perhaps TRBD1 as D (5 bases). V was clipped by 1 base and J by 4 bases, with 14 bases between them. Germline V CDR1 and CDR2: LNHDA, SQIVND (reference sequence). The CDR3 sequence is 15 residues long. The CDR3 loop reads CASSIGRVANYEQYF. The CDR3 DNA reads as TGTGCCAGTAGTATAGGCAGGGTGGCGAATTACGAGCAGTACTTC. Using reference TRBV19 and TRBJ2-7 for the parts outside the CDR3, the full variable domain is DGGITQSPKYLFRKEGQNVTLSCEQNLNHDAMYWYRQDPGQGLRLIYYSQIVNDFQKGDIAEGYSVSREKKESFPLTVTSAQKNPTAFYLCASSIGRVANYEQYFGPGTRLTVT.

V is TRBV5-4 and J is TRBJ2-3; 7 bases agree with TRBD1. CDR1 is SGHNT, CDR2 YYREEE, per germline (reference sequence). The CDR3 has 15 amino acids. J lost 3 bases, V lost 0 bases, and 4 bases had no gene match. Here the CDR3 DNA reads TGTGCCAGCAGCTTGGGACAGGGTAGGACAGATACGCAGTATTTT. Residues: CASSLGQGRTDTQYF.

V and J are TRBV7-2 and TRBJ2-1; 7 bases align to TRBD2. Looked up from germline, CDR1 is SGHTA and CDR2 is FQGNSA. CDR3 size: 15 residues. Unmatched junction bases numbered 7, after V lost 4 bases and J lost 4 bases. The CDR3 is CASSWGGPIYNEQFF. In nucleotides, the CDR3 is TGTGCCAGCAGCTGGGGAGGGCCGATATACAATGAGCAGTTCTTC.

This chain links TRBV9 with TRBJ2-5, with 7 nucleotides matching TRBD2. The CDR3 extends over 15 amino acids. V was clipped by 3 bases and J by 5 bases; unmatched bases: 10. Germline assignment: CDR1 SGDLS and CDR2 YYNGEE. CDR3 region: CASSAGGRAAETQYF. CDR3 nucleotides: TGTGCCAGCAGCGCCGGAGGGAGGGCCGCGGAGACCCAGTACTTC.

The chain carries TRBV19 and TRBJ1-5; 10 bases fit TRBD1. This CDR3 region has 14 residues. Germline V gene data show CDR1 as LNHDA and CDR2 as SQIVND (reference sequence). J gave up 7 bases and V 5 bases, and 5 bases lay outside the gene matches. This CDR3 is CASSPDRGVQPQHF. The CDR3 DNA reads TGTGCCAGTAGTCCGGACAGGGGGGTCCAGCCCCAGCATTTT.

The rearrangement links TRBV11-2 to TRBJ2-2; TRBD2 is a possible D gene (6 bases). CDR3 length equals 14 residues. CDR1 SGHAT and CDR2 FQNNGV come from the germline V gene. V lost 1 base and J 3 bases, leaving 6 bases between the germline ends. The CDR3, as DNA: TGTGCCAGCAGCTTAGGGGACTACACCGGGGAGCTGTTTTTT. It is translated as CASSLGDYTGELFF.

The gene calls are TRBV11-3 and TRBJ1-5; D remains ambiguous. V was clipped by 4 bases and J by 3 bases, with 7 bases between them. The CDR3 is 13 residues long. CDR1 and CDR2 (germline): SGHNT, YENEEA. This chain's CDR3 is CASSSWYNQPQHF. DNA for the CDR3: TGTGCCAGCAGCTCTTGGTACAATCAGCCCCAGCATTTT.

The table lists this clone with a count of one. CDR3 sequence (DNA): TGCGCCAGCCACCCGACCCCGTATGGGGATACGGTTCGATCGGAAAAACTGTTTTTT. It specifies CASHPTPYGDTVRSEKLFF. The rearrangement links TRBV10-2 to TRBJ1-4; D gene uncertain. The CDR3 is made up of 19 amino acids. With 8 bases removed from V and 8 bases from J, the gap between germline ends came to 33 bases. The V gene's germline CDR1 is WSHSY and CDR2 SAAADI.

This chain joins TRBV7-3 and TRBJ2-3; TRBD2 is a possible D gene (5 bases). Germline values: CDR1 SGHTA, CDR2 FQGTGA. The V and J ends lost 5 bases and 1 base respectively, with 10 bases between them. The CDR3 covers 14 residues. CDR3 region: CASSAPGGTDTQYF. CDR3 coding DNA: TGTGCCAGCAGCGCCCCCGGGGGCACAGATACGCAGTATTTT.

V gene TRBV18 combines with J gene TRBJ2-1, with D perhaps TRBD1 (5 bases). The V end was cut by 3 bases, the J end by 3 bases, with 18 bases between. The CDR3 runs to 17 residues. CDR1 is KGHSH and CDR2 is LQKENI in the germline V gene. CDR3 DNA sequence: TGTGCCAGCTCACCGCTTACAGGAGCCCTGCTCTACAATGAGCAGTTCTTC. Residues: CASSPLTGALLYNEQFF.

The V call is TRBV2, the J call TRBJ1-2, with D hard to call. Deletions cut 6 bases from V and 8 bases from J, with 10 bases between. This CDR3 is built from 11 residues. Germline CDR1 SNHLY, CDR2 FYNNEI. Here the CDR3 reads CASSQTLGYTF. The CDR3 region has the DNA TGTGCCAGCAGCCAAACCCTGGGCTACACCTTC.

The V and J genes are TRBV7-9 and TRBJ1-2; the D gene is possibly TRBD1 (6 bases). Germline V gene sequence: CDR1 SEHNR, CDR2 FQNEAQ (reference sequence). The CDR3 length is 14 residues. Trimming removed 7 bases at V and 4 bases at J, with 16 bases between. This CDR3 reads CASTATSGAYGYTF. CDR3 sequence (DNA): TGTGCCAGCACCGCCACCTCAGGGGCCTATGGCTACACCTTC. The complete variable domain, with remaining parts taken from reference TRBV7-9 and TRBJ1-2, reads DTGVSQNPRHKITKRGQNVTFRCDPISEHNRLYWYRQTLGQGPEFLTYFQNEAQLEKSRLLSDRFSAERPKGSFSTLEIQRTEQGDSAMYLCASTATSGAYGYTFGSGTRLTVV.

This sequence joins TRBV5-5 and TRBJ1-2, with 9 bases fitting TRBD1. The CDR3 consists of 15 residues. V lost 4 bases, J lost 4 bases, and 8 bases stayed unmatched. In germline, CDR1 is SGHKS, CDR2 YYEKEE (reference sequence). This CDR3 is CASSPGQGTTYGYTF. CDR3 in DNA: TGTGCCAGCAGCCCAGGACAGGGGACCACCTATGGCTACACCTTC. Based on the CDR3 plus reference TRBV5-5 and TRBJ1-2, the full variable domain is DAGVTQSPTHLIKTRGQQVTLRCSPISGHKSVSWYQQVLGQGPQFIFQYYEKEERGRGNFPDRFSARQFPNYSSELNVNALLLGDSALYLCASSPGQGTTYGYTFGSGTRLTVV.

The chain links TRBV5-8 to TRBJ2-3, with D maybe TRBD2 (5 bases). CDR3 length: 14 amino acids. Germline V gene sequence: CDR1 SGHTS, CDR2 YDEGEE. V was clipped by 0 bases and J by 1 base, with 6 bases between them. CDR3 nucleotide sequence: TGTGCCAGCAGCTTGGGACTACGCACAGATACGCAGTATTTT. Protein sequence: CASSLGLRTDTQYF.